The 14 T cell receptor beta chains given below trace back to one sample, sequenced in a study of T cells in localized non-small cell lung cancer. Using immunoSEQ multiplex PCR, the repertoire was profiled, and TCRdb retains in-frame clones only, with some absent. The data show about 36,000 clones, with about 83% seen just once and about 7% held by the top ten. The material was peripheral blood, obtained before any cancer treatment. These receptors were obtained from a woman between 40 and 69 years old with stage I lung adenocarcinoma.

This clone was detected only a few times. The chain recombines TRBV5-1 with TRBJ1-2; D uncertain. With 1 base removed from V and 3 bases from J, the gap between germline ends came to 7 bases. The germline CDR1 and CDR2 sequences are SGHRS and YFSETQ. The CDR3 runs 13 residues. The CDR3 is CASSLYGDYGYTF. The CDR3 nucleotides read TGCGCCAGCAGCTTGTACGGGGACTATGGCTACACCTTC.

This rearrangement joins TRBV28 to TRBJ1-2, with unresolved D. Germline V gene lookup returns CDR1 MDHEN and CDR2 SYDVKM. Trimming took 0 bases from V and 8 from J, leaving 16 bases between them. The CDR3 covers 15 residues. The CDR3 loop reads CASSLWGSGMGGYTF. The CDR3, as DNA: TGTGCCAGCAGTTTATGGGGGTCGGGGATGGGAGGCTACACCTTC.

CDR3 nucleotides: TGTGCCAGCAGTGAAGGGACAGGCCTCTATGGCTACACCTTC. The encoded protein is CASSEGTGLYGYTF. This chain uses TRBV6-1 with TRBJ1-2; TRBD1 aligns across 7 bases. The CDR3 has 14 residues. V gave up 1 base and J gave up 4 bases; unmatched junction bases: 3. Germline-derived CDR1 and CDR2 are MNHNS and SASEGT.

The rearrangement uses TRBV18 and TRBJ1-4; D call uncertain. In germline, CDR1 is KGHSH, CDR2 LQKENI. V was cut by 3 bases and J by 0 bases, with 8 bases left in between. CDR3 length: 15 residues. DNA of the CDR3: TGTGCCAGCTCACCGAGTATTGCAACTAATGAAAAACTGTTTTTT. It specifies CASSPSIATNEKLFF.

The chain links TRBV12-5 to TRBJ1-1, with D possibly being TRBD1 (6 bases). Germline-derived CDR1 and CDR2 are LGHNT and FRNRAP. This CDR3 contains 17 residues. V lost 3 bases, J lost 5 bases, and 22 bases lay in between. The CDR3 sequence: CASGFSVGRGLRTEAFF. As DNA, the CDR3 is TGTGCTAGTGGTTTTTCCGTCGGCAGGGGTTTGAGGACTGAAGCTTTCTTT. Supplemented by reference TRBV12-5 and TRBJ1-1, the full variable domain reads DARVTQTPRHKVTEMGQEVTMRCQPILGHNTVFWYRQTMMQGLELLAYFRNRAPLDDSGMPKDRFSAEMPDATLATLKIQPSEPRDSAVYFCASGFSVGRGLRTEAFFGQGTRLTVV.

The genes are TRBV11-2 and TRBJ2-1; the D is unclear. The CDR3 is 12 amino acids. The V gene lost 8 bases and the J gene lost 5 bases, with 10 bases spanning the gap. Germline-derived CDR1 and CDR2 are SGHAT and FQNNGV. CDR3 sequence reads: CASSWGNNEQFF. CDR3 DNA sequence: TGTGCCAGCTCCTGGGGAAACAATGAGCAGTTCTTC.

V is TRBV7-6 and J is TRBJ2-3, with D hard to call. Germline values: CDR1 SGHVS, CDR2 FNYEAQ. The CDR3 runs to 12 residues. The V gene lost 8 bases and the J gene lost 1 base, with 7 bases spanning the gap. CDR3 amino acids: CASAMGTDTQYF. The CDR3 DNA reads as TGTGCCAGCGCGATGGGCACAGATACGCAGTATTTT.

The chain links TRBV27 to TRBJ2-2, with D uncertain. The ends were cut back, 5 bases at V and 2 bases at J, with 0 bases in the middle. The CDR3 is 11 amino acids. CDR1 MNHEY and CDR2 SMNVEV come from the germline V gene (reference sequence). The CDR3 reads CASSNTGELFF. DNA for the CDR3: TGTGCCAGCAGTAACACCGGGGAGCTGTTTTTT.

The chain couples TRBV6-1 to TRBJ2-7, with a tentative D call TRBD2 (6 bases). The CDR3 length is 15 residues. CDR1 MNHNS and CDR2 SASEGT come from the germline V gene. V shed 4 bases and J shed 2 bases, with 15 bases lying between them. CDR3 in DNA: TGTGCCAGCAGTGGAGGCGGGGTTTATCCCTACGAGCAGTACTTC. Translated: CASSGGGVYPYEQYF.

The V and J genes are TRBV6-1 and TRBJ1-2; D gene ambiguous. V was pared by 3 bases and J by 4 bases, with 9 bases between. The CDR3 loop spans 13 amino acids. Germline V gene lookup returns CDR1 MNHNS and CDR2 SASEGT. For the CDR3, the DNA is TGTGCCAGCAGTGACCCCTACAGCTATGGCTACACCTTC. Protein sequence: CASSDPYSYGYTF.

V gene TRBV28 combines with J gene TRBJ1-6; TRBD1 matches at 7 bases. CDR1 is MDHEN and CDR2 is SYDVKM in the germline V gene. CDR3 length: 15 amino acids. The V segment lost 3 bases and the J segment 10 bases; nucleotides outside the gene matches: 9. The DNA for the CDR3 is TGTGCCAGCAGTTTGGAAGGACAGGATAGGTCACCCCTCCACTTT. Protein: CASSLEGQDRSPLHF.

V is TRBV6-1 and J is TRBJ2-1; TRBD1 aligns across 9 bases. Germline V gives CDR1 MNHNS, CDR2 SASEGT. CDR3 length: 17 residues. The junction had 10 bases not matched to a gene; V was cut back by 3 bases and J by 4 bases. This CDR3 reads CASSDSSGTGRYNEQFF. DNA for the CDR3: TGTGCCAGCAGTGATTCCTCCGGGACAGGGCGATACAATGAGCAGTTCTTC.

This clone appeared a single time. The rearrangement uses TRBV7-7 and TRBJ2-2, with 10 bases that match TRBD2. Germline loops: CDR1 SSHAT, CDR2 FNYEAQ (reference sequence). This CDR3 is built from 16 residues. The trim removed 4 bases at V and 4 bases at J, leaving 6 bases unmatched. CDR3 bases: TGTGCCAGCAGCTCTACTAGCGGGGCGAGCACCGGGGAGCTGTTTTTT. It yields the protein CASSSTSGASTGELFF.

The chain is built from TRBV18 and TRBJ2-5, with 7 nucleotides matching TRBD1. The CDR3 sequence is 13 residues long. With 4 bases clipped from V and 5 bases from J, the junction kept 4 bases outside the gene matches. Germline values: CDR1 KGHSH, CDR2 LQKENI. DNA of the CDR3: TGTGCCAGCTCACGACAGGGAAGGGAGACCCAGTACTTC. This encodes CASSRQGRETQYF.